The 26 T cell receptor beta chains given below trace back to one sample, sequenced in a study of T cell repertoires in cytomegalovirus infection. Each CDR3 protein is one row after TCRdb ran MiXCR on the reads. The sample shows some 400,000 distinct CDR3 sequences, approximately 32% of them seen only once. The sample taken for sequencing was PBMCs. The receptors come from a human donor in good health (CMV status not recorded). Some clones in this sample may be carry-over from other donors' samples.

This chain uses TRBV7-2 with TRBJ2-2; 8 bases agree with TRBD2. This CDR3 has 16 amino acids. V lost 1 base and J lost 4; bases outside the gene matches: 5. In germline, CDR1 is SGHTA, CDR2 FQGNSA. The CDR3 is CASSLGLACGTGELFF. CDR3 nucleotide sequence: TGTGCCAGCAGCTTAGGACTAGCGTGTGGCACCGGGGAGCTGTTTTTT.

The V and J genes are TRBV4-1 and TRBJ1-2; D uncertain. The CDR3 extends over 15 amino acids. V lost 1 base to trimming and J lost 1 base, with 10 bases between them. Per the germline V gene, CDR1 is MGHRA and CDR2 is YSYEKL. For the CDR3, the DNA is TGCGCCAGCAGCCAAGCCCCAGGAATTAACTATGGCTACACCTTC. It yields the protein CASSQAPGINYGYTF.

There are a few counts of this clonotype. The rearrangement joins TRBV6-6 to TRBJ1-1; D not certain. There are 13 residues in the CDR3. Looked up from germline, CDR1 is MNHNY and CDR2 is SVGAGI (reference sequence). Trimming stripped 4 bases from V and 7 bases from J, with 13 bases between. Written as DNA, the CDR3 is TGTGCCAGCAGTTTTTATGGGCACAGTGAAGCTTTCTTT. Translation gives CASSFYGHSEAFF.

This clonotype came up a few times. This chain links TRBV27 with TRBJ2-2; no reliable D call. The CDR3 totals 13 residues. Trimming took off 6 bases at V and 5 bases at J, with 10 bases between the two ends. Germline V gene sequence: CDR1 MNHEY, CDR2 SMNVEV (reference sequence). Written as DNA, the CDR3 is TGTGCCAGCAGAGTTGGGTTGACCGGGGAGCTGTTTTTT. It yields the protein CASRVGLTGELFF.

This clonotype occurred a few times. The DNA for the CDR3 is TGTGCCAGCAGTGGGACAGGGGGTATTTCACCCCTCCACTTT. It yields the protein CASSGTGGISPLHF. V is TRBV25-1 and J is TRBJ1-6, with TRBD1 identical over 10 bases. V gave up 4 bases and J gave up 9 bases; unmatched junction bases: 3. The germline V gene has CDR1 MGHDK and CDR2 SYGVNS. The CDR3 runs to 14 residues.

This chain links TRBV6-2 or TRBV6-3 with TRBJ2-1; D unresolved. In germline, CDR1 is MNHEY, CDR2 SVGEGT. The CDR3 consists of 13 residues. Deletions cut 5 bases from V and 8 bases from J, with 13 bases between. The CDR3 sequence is CASSATRQHEQFF. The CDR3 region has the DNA TGTGCCAGCAGTGCCACGCGTCAGCATGAGCAGTTCTTC.

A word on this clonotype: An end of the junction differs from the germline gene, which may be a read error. The CDR3, as DNA: TGTGCTAGCAGCCGGGGGGGCACTAATGAAAATCTGTTTTTT. Translated, it gives CASSRGGTNENLFF. The rearrangement joins TRBV7-9 to TRBJ1-4; maybe TRBD1 (6 bases). This CDR3 has 14 amino acids. CDR1 and CDR2 (germline): SEHNR, FQNEAQ (reference sequence). Looking up the rest from reference TRBV7-9 and TRBJ1-4 gives the full variable domain: DTGVSQNPRHKITKRGQNVTFRCDPISEHNRLYWYRQTLGQGPEFLTYFQNEAQLEKSRLLSDRFSAERPKGSFSTLEIQRTEQGDSAMYLCASSRGGTNENLFFGSGTQLSVL.

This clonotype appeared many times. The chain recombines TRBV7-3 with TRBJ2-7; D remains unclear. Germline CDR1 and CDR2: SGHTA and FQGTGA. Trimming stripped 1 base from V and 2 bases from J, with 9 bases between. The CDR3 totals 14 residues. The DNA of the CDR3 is TGTGCCAGCAGCTTAAAAGGGTCCACCTACGAGCAGTACTTC. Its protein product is CASSLKGSTYEQYF.

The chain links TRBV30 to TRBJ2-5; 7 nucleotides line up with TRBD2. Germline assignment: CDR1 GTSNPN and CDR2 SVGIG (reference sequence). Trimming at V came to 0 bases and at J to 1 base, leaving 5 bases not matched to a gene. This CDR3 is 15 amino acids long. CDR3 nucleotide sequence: TGTGCCTGGAGTGTAGCGGGACGCCCCCAAGAGACCCAGTACTTC. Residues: CAWSVAGRPQETQYF. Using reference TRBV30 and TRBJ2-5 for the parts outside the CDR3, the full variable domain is SQTIHQWPATLVQPVGSPLSLECTVEGTSNPNLYWYRQAAGRGLQLLFYSVGIGQISSEVPQNLSASRPQDRQFILSSKKLLLSDSGFYLCAWSVAGRPQETQYFGPGTRLLVL.

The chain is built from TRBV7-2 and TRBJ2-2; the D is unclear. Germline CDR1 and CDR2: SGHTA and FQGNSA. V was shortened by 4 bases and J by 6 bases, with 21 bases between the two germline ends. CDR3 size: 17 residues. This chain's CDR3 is CASSSHLERLGPGELFF. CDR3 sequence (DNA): TGTGCCAGCAGCTCACACCTAGAACGGTTGGGCCCCGGGGAGCTGTTTTTT.

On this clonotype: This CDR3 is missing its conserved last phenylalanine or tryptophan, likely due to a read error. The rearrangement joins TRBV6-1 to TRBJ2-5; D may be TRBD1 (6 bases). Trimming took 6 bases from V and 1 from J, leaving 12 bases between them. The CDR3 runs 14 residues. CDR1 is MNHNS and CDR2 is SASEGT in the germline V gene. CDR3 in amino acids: CASSVGTSQETQYL. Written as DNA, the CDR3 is TGTGCCAGCAGCGTGGGGACATCCCAAGAGACCCAGTACTTA.

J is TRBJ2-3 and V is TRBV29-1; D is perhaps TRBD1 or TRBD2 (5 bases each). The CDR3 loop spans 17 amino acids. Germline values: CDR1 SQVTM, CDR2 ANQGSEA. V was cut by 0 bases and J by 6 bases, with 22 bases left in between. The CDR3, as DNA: TGCAGCGTTGAAGACCCCCGGGACCCAAGTCCGGCGGATACGCAGTATTTT. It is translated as CSVEDPRDPSPADTQYF.

CDR3 coding DNA: TGTGCCAGCAGCCCTCGCTGGACTAGCGGGGGGGCCAATGAGCAGTTCTTC. This translates into CASSPRWTSGGANEQFF. The chain carries TRBV7-3 and TRBJ2-1; 15 positions match TRBD2. In germline, CDR1 is SGHTA, CDR2 FQGTGA. J was trimmed by 6 bases and V by 5 bases; bases with no gene match: 8. This CDR3 contains 17 residues.

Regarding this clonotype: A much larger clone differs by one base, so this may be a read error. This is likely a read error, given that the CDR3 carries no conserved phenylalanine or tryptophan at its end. CDR3 in amino acids: CASSLVGGESYEQYS. The CDR3 nucleotides read TGTGCCAGCAGCTTAGTAGGGGGGGAATCCTACGAGCAGTACTCC. This chain connects TRBV7-8 to TRBJ2-7; a possible D gene is TRBD2 (7 bases). Trimming left V 1 base short and J 1 base short, with 11 bases between. The CDR3 spans 15 residues. Per the germline V gene, CDR1 is SGHVS and CDR2 is FQNEAQ.

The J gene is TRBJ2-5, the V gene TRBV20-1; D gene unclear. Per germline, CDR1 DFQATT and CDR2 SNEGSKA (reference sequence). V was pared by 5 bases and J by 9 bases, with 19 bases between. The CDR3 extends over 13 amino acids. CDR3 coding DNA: TGCAGTGCTCCTCCGGGTAGCCACCGTGCCCAGTACTTC. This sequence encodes CSAPPGSHRAQYF.

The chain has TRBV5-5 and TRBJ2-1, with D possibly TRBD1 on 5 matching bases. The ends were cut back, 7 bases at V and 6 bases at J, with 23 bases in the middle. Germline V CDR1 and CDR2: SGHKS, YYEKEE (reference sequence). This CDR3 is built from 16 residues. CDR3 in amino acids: CASGPGREMWVNEQFF. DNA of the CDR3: TGTGCCAGCGGACCGGGCAGGGAAATGTGGGTCAATGAGCAGTTCTTC.

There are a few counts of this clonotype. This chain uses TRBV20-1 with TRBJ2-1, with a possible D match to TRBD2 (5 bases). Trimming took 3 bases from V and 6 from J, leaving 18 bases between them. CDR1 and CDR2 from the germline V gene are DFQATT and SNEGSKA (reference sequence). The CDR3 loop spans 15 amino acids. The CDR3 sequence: CSARNRGNPLNEQFF. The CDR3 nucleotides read TGCAGTGCTAGGAACCGGGGAAACCCTCTCAATGAGCAGTTCTTC.

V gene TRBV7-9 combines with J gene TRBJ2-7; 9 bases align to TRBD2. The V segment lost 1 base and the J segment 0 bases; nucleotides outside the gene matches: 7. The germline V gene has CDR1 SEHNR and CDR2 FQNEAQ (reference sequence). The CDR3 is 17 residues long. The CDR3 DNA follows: TGTGCCAGCAGCTTAGGTGGCGGGGGGGATTTCTCCTACGAGCAGTACTTC. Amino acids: CASSLGGGGDFSYEQYF.

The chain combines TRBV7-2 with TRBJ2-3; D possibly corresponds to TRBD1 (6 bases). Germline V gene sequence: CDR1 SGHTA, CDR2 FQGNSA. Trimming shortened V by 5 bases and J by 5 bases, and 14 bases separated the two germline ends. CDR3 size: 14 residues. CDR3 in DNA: TGTGCCAGCAGCCCCAGAAGAGGGGGAGATACGCAGTATTTT. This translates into CASSPRRGGDTQYF.

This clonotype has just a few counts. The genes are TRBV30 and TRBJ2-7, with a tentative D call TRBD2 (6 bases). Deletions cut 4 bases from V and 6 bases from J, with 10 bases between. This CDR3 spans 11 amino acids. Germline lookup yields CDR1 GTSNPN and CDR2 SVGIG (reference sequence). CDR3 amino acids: CAWTTGGEQYF. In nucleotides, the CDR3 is TGTGCCTGGACGACCGGGGGCGAGCAGTACTTC.

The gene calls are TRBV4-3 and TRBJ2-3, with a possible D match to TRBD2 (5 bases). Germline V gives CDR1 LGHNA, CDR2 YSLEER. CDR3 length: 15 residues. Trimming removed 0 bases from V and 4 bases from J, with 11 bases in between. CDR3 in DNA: TGCGCCAGCAGCCAAGAACTAGTATTGGCAGATACGCAGTATTTT. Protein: CASSQELVLADTQYF.

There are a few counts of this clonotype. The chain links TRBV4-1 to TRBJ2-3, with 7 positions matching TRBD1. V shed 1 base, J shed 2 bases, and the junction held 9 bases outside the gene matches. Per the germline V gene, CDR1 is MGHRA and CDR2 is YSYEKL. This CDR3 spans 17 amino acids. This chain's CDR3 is CASSQALGTDLTDTQYF. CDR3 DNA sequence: TGCGCCAGCAGCCAAGCTCTCGGGACAGACCTCACAGATACGCAGTATTTT.

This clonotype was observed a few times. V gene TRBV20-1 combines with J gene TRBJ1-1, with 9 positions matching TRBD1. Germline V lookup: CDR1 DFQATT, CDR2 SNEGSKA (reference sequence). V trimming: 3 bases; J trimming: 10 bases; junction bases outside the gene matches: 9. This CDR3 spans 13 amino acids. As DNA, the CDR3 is TGCAGTGCTAGGGGTCCTACAGGGGGCAGAGCTTTCTTT. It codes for CSARGPTGGRAFF.

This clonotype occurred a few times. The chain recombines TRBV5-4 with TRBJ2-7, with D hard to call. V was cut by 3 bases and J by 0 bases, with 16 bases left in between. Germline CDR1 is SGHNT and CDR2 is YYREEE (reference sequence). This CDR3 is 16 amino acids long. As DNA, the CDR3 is TGTGCCAGCAGCTCCTCTTTATCCCCCAGCTCCTACGAGCAGTACTTC. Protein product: CASSSSLSPSSYEQYF. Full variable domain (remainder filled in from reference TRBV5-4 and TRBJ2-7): ETGVTQSPTHLIKTRGQQVTLRCSSQSGHNTVSWYQQALGQGPQFIFQYYREEENGRGNFPPRFSGLQFPNYSSELNVNALELDDSALYLCASSSSLSPSSYEQYFGPGTRLTVT.

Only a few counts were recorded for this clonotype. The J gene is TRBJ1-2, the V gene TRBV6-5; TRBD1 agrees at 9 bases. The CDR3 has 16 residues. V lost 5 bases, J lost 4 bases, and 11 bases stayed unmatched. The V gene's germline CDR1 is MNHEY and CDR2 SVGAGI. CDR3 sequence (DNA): TGTGCCAGCAGTCAGCTCGGGACAGGGACCAGCTATGGCTACACCTTC. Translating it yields CASSQLGTGTSYGYTF.

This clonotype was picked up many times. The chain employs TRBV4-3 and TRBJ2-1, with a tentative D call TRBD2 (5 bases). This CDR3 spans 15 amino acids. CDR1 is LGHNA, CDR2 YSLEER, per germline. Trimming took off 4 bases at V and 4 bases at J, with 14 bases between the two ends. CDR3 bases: TGCGCCAGCAGCCTGCGTCCTGAGGGATACAATGAGCAGTTCTTC. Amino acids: CASSLRPEGYNEQFF.